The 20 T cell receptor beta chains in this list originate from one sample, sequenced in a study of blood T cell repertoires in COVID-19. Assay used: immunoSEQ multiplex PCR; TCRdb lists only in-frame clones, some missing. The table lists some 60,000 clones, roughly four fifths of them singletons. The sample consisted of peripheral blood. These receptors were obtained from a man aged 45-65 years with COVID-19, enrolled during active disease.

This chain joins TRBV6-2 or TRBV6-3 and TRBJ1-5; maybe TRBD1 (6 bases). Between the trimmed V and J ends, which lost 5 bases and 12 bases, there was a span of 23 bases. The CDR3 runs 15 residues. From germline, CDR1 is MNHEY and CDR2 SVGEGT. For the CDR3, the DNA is TGTGCCAGCAGTCGAACAGGGTTAAGTCGATGGCGCCAGCATTTT. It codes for CASSRTGLSRWRQHF.

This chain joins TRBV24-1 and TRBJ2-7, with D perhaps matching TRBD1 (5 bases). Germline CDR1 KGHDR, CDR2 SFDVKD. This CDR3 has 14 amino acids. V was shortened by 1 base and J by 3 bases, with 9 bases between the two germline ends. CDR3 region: CATSDFRTNYEQYF. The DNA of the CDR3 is TGTGCCACCAGTGATTTTCGGACAAACTACGAGCAGTACTTC.

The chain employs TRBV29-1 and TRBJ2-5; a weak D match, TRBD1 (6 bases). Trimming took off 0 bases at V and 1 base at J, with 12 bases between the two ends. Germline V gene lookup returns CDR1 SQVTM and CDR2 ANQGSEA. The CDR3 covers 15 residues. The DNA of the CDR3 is TGCAGCGTTGAAGATCGGGACAAAACCCAAGAGACCCAGTACTTC. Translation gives CSVEDRDKTQETQYF.

Here the CDR3 reads CSVDLTYGLETQYF. The CDR3 nucleotides are TGCAGCGTTGATTTGACATATGGGTTAGAGACCCAGTACTTC. The chain carries TRBV29-1 and TRBJ2-5, with D uncertain. Germline values: CDR1 SQVTM, CDR2 ANQGSEA. The CDR3 is made up of 14 amino acids. V lost 3 bases, J lost 4 bases, and 15 bases lay in between.

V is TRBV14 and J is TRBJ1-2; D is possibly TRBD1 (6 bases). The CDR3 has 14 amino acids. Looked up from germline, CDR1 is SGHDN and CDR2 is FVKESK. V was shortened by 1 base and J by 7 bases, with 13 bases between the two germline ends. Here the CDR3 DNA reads TGTGCCAGCAGCCAAGGGACAGAGAGGACTGGCTACACCTTC. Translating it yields CASSQGTERTGYTF. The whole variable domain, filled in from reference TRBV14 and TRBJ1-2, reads EAGVTQFPSHSVIEKGQTVTLRCDPISGHDNLYWYRRVMGKEIKFLLHFVKESKQDESGMPNNRFLAERTGGTYSTLKVQPAELEDSGVYFCASSQGTERTGYTFGSGTRLTVV.

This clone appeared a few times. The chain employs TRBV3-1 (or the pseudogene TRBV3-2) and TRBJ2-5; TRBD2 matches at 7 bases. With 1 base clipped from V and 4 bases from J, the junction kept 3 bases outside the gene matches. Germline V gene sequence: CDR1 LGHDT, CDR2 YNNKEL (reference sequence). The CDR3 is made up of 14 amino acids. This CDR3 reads CASSQVASGETQYF. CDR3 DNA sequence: TGTGCCAGCAGCCAAGTCGCTAGCGGAGAGACCCAGTACTTC.

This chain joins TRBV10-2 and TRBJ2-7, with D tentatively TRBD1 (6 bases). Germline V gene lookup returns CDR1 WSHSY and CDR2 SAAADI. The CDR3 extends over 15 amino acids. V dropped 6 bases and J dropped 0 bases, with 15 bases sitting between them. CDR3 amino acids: CASRGTRGISYEQYF. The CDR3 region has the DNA TGCGCCAGCAGGGGGACAAGGGGGATCTCCTACGAGCAGTACTTC.

The CDR3 protein is CASSISAGERSDTQYF. As DNA, the CDR3 is TGTGCCAGTAGTATCTCGGCGGGAGAACGCTCAGATACGCAGTATTTT. The V and J genes are TRBV19 and TRBJ2-3, with 7 positions matching TRBD2. CDR1 is LNHDA and CDR2 is SQIVND in the germline V gene (reference sequence). Germline trimming cut 3 bases from V and 4 bases from J; bases unmatched to any gene: 10. The CDR3 is 16 amino acids.

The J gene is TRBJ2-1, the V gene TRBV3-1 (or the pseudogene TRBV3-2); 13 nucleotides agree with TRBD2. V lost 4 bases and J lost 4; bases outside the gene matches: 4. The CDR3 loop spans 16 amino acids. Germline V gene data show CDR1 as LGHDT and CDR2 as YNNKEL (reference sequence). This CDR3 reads CASSLVTSGRYNEQFF. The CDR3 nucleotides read TGTGCCAGCAGCCTCGTGACTAGCGGGAGGTACAATGAGCAGTTCTTC.

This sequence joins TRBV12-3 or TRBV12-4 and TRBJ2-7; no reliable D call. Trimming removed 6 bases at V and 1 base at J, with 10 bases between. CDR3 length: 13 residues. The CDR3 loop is CASSKTNSYEQYF. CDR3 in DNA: TGTGCCAGCAGCAAAACAAATTCCTACGAGCAGTACTTC.

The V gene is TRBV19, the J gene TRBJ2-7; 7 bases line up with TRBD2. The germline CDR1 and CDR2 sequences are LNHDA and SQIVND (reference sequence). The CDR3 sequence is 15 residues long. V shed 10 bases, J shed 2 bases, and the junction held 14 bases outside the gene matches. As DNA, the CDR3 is TGTGCCACCAGTGAGCCCGGGGCGGGAGCCTACGAGCAGTACTTC. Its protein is CATSEPGAGAYEQYF.

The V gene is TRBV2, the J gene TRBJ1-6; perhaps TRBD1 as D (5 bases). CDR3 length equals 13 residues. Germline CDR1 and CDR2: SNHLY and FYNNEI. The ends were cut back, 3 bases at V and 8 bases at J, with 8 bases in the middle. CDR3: CASSEGLHSPLHF. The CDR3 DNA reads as TGTGCCAGCAGTGAGGGGCTCCATTCACCCCTCCACTTT.

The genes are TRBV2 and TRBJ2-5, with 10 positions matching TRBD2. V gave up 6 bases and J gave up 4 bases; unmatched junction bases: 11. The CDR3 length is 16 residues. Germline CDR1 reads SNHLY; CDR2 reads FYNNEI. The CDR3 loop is CASSAGNLAGAETQYF. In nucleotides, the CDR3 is TGTGCCAGCAGCGCGGGCAATCTAGCGGGAGCAGAGACCCAGTACTTC.

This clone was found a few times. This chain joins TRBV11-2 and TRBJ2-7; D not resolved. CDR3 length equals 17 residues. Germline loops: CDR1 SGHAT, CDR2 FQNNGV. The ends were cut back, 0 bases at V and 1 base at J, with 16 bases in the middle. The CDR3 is CASSLDGLDISSYEQYF. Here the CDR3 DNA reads TGTGCCAGCAGCTTAGATGGATTAGACATCTCTTCCTACGAGCAGTACTTC. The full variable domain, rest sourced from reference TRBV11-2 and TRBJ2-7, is EAGVAQSPRYKIIEKRQSVAFWCNPISGHATLYWYQQILGQGPKLLIQFQNNGVVDDSQLPKDRFSAERLKGVDSTLKIQPAKLEDSAVYLCASSLDGLDISSYEQYFGPGTRLTVT.

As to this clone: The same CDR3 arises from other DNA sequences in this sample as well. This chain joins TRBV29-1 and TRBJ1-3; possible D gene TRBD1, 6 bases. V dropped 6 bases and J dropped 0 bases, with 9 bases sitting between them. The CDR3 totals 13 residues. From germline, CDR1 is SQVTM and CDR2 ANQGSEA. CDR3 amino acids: CSVGQSSGNTIYF. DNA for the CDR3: TGCAGCGTAGGACAGAGCTCTGGAAACACCATATATTTT.

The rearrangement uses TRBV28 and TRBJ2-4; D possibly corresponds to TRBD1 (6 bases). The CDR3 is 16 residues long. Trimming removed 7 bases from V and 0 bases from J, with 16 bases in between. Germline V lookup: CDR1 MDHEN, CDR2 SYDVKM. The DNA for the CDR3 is TGTGCCAGCACCGCGACAGGTACTCTAGCCAAAAACATTCAGTACTTC. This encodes CASTATGTLAKNIQYF.

CDR3 region: CASSHTLAGGRPGANVLTF. CDR3 DNA: TGCGCCAGCAGCCACACCTTAGCGGGAGGGCGGCCTGGGGCCAACGTCCTGACTTTC. The chain uses TRBV4-3 and TRBJ2-6; TRBD2 aligns across 11 bases. Germline V gives CDR1 LGHNA, CDR2 YSLEER. The V gene end was trimmed by 3 bases and the J gene end by 2 bases; junction bases not matched to a gene: 9. CDR3 length: 19 amino acids.

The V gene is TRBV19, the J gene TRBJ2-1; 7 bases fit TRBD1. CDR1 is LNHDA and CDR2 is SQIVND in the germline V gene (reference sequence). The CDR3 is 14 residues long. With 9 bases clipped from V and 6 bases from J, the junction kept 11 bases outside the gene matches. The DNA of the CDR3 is TGTGCCAGCTCGCAGGGGGATCTCCTCAATGAGCAGTTCTTC. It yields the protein CASSQGDLLNEQFF.

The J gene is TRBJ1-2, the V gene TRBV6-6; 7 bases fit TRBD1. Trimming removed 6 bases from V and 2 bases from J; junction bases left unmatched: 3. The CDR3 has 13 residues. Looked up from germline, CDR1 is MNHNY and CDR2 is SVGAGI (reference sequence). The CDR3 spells CASSGQANYGYTF. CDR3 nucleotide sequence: TGTGCCAGCAGCGGACAGGCGAACTATGGCTACACCTTC.

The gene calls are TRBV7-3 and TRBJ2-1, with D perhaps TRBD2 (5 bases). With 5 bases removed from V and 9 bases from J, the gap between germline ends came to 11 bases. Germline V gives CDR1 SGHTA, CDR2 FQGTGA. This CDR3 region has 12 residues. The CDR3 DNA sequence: TGTGCCAGCAGCATGCCAAGCGGTGAGCAGTTCTTC. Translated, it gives CASSMPSGEQFF.